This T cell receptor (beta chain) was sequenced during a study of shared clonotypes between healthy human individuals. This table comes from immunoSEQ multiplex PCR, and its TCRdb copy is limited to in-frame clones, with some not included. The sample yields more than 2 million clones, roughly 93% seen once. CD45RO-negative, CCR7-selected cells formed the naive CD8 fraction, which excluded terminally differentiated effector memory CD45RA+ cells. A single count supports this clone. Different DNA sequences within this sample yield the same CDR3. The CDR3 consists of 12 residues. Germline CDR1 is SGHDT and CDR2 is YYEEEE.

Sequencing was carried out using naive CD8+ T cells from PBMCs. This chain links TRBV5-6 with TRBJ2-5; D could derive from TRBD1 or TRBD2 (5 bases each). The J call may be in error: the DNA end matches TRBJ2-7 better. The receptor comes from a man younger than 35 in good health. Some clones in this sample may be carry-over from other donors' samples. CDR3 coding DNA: TGTGCCAGCAGCTTGGCCGGGACCGAGCAGTACTTC. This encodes CASSLAGTEQYF.